Each of the 6 T cell receptor beta chains below was sequenced from the same sample in a study of T cells in Graves' hyperthyroidism and ophthalmopathy. It was RNA transcripts that yielded the amplified TCR beta CDR3 regions. HTBI primers were used for first-round RT-PCR of the TCR CDR3. TCRdb re-called the multiplex PCR reads through MiXCR, storing one row per CDR3 protein. The top ten hold around 20% of the sample, which has 300,000 to 400,000 distinct CDR3 sequences, more than 12% seen once. The sample comprised blood. These receptor sequences come from a woman in her 30s with Graves' ophthalmopathy.

The gene calls are TRBV11-1 and TRBJ2-7; TRBD1 or TRBD2 may be the D gene (5 bases each). V was shortened by 2 bases and J by 5 bases, with 16 bases between the two germline ends. The CDR3 has 15 residues. From germline, CDR1 is SGHAT and CDR2 FQDESV (reference sequence). In DNA form, the CDR3 reads TGTGCCAGCAGCTTAACTTCTGGGGGAACCCACGAGCAGTACTTC. Translating it yields CASSLTSGGTHEQYF.

This clonotype was counted at least ten times. This chain links TRBV28 with TRBJ1-2, with 9 bases fitting TRBD1. The CDR3 loop spans 13 amino acids. Germline V gene lookup returns CDR1 MDHEN and CDR2 SYDVKM. V trimming: 10 bases; J trimming: 2 bases; junction bases outside the gene matches: 5. The DNA for the CDR3 is TGTGCCACCGAGGGACAGGGCAACTATGGCTACACCTTC. The encoded protein is CATEGQGNYGYTF.

This clonotype was seen at least ten times. This rearrangement joins TRBV2 to TRBJ2-7, with no clear D. CDR1 and CDR2 from the germline V gene are SNHLY and FYNNEI. The CDR3 is made up of 13 amino acids. With 8 bases removed from V and 4 bases from J, the gap between germline ends came to 15 bases. The DNA for the CDR3 is TGTGCCAGCTGCCATTTCACAACATACGAGCAGTACTTC. It is translated as CASCHFTTYEQYF.

There are many counts of this clonotype. The gene calls are TRBV20-1 and TRBJ2-5, with D possibly being TRBD1 or TRBD2 (5 bases each). The germline V gene has CDR1 DFQATT and CDR2 SNEGSKA (reference sequence). This CDR3 spans 13 amino acids. V lost 0 bases to trimming and J lost 9 bases, with 14 bases between them. CDR3 coding DNA: TGCAGTGCTAGAGATGCGGCCACGGGGCCCCAGTACTTC. This encodes CSARDAATGPQYF.

In this sample, this clonotype turned up many times. The chain combines TRBV12-3 or TRBV12-4 with TRBJ1-5; D gene uncertain. Trimming cost V 5 bases and J 9 bases, with 14 bases left between them. The CDR3 spans 13 residues. CDR3 coding DNA: TGTGCCAGCAGTCGGACGTCGGAATTGCCCCAGCATTTT. Protein product: CASSRTSELPQHF.

Many counts were recorded for this clonotype. The V and J genes are TRBV20-1 and TRBJ2-3; 15 nucleotides line up with TRBD2. Per the germline V gene, CDR1 is DFQATT and CDR2 is SNEGSKA (reference sequence). The CDR3 sequence is 17 residues long. V was clipped by 0 bases and J by 7 bases; unmatched bases: 8. This CDR3 is CSARDSGLAGGRYTQYF. In DNA form, the CDR3 reads TGCAGTGCTAGAGATAGCGGACTAGCGGGGGGGAGGTATACGCAGTATTTT.